The 28 T cell receptor beta chains listed next were all sequenced from one sample in a study of cytomegalovirus exposure and HLA in healthy donors. A multiplex PCR was run with 60 Vbeta primers and 13 Jbeta primers. Sequenced by immunoSEQ multiplex PCR; TCRdb stores in-frame clones only, minus some. The sample records 120,000 or so clones, 81% being singletons. The sequenced material came from PBMCs. The receptors come from a man aged 18 to 35 in good health and CMV-seropositive.

This chain joins TRBV9 and TRBJ1-5, with D unclear. This CDR3 region has 14 residues. Trimming removed 8 bases from V and 6 bases from J, with 18 bases in between. Germline V gene lookup returns CDR1 SGDLS and CDR2 YYNGEE. Written as DNA, the CDR3 is TGTGCCAGTTTGAGTAACGAAACCTTTCAGCCCCAGCATTTT. It codes for CASLSNETFQPQHF.

The V and J genes are TRBV5-6 and TRBJ2-5; D possibly corresponds to TRBD1 (6 bases). The CDR3 has 12 amino acids. CDR1 is SGHDT and CDR2 is YYEEEE in the germline V gene. Trimming stripped 1 base from V and 5 bases from J, with 6 bases between. The DNA of the CDR3 is TGTGCCAGCAGCTTGACAGGGGAGACCCAGTACTTC. This encodes CASSLTGETQYF.

The chain is built from TRBV5-1 and TRBJ1-3; D perhaps matches TRBD1 (6 bases). V was shortened by 0 bases and J by 2 bases, with 12 bases between the two germline ends. This CDR3 comprises 16 residues. The germline V gene encodes CDR1 SGHRS and CDR2 YFSETQ. The DNA of the CDR3 is TGCGCCAGCAGCTTGGGTGTGGCAGGGGCTGGAAACACCATATATTTT. This sequence encodes CASSLGVAGAGNTIYF.

The chain joins TRBV6-1 to TRBJ2-7; 8 positions match TRBD1. The germline V gene has CDR1 MNHNS and CDR2 SASEGT. The CDR3 covers 14 residues. V dropped 6 bases and J dropped 3; count of bases not matched to a gene: 7. The CDR3 reads CASSQGARGYEQYF. CDR3 bases: TGTGCCAGCAGCCAGGGGGCCCGGGGCTACGAGCAGTACTTC.

This sequence joins TRBV5-5 and TRBJ2-6, with D hard to call. Deletions cut 5 bases from V and 4 bases from J, with 16 bases between. The CDR3 sequence is 16 residues long. CDR1 is SGHKS, CDR2 YYEKEE, per germline (reference sequence). CDR3 residues: CASSYSPARGANVLTF. The CDR3 region has the DNA TGTGCCAGCAGTTACTCCCCCGCCCGGGGGGCCAACGTCCTGACTTTC.

This clone showed up just a few times. The CDR3 here is CASSAGTGNRFSEKLFF. The DNA for the CDR3 is TGTGCCAGCAGCGCTGGGACAGGGAATAGGTTCAGTGAAAAACTGTTTTTT. The chain combines TRBV7-9 with TRBJ1-4; 9 nucleotides line up with TRBD1. Germline values: CDR1 SEHNR, CDR2 FQNEAQ (reference sequence). The trim removed 5 bases at V and 7 bases at J, leaving 14 bases unmatched. The CDR3 has 17 amino acids.

The gene calls are TRBV2 and TRBJ1-5, with D possibly matching TRBD1 (6 bases). Trimming removed 7 bases from V and 2 bases from J, with 15 bases in between. From germline, CDR1 is SNHLY and CDR2 FYNNEI. The CDR3 length is 15 residues. CDR3 residues: CASTIRAGGNQPQHF. DNA of the CDR3: TGTGCCAGCACGATACGAGCAGGGGGCAATCAGCCCCAGCATTTT.

This clone appeared a single time. The gene calls are TRBV7-9 and TRBJ1-3; 8 bases map to TRBD1. Looked up from germline, CDR1 is SEHNR and CDR2 is FQNEAQ (reference sequence). The CDR3 consists of 16 residues. After removal of 2 bases from V and 1 base from J, the junction contained 4 bases not matched to a gene. CDR3 residues: CASSLTGGSSGNTIYF. Written as DNA, the CDR3 is TGTGCCAGCAGCTTAACAGGGGGTTCTTCTGGAAACACCATATATTTT.

In its sample, this clone was seen a few times. The rearrangement uses TRBV7-9 and TRBJ1-5; 7 nucleotides align to TRBD1. From germline, CDR1 is SEHNR and CDR2 FQNEAQ (reference sequence). This CDR3 is 11 amino acids long. Trimming took 5 bases from V and 16 from J; bases not matched to a gene: 8. The CDR3 sequence: CASSRGDSFHF. CDR3 DNA sequence: TGTGCCAGCAGCAGGGGGGACAGTTTTCATTTT.

J is TRBJ2-1 and V is TRBV10-1; 7 positions agree with TRBD1. J gave up 11 bases and V 3 bases, and 4 bases lay outside the gene matches. Germline-derived CDR1 and CDR2 are WNHNN and SYGVQD (reference sequence). The CDR3 consists of 12 residues. The CDR3 region has the DNA TGCGCCAGCAGTGATTCAGGGGGTCAGCAGTTCTTC. Its protein product is CASSDSGGQQFF.

This clone was picked up one time. V and J are TRBV18 and TRBJ2-6, with 8 bases lining up with TRBD1. The CDR3 contains 18 residues. The germline gives CDR1 KGHSH, CDR2 LQKENI. V was clipped by 8 bases and J by 0 bases; unmatched bases: 12. CDR3 protein: CASPPPGQALSGANVLTF. The CDR3 DNA reads TGTGCCAGCCCCCCGCCGGGACAGGCGCTCTCTGGGGCCAACGTCCTGACTTTC.

V usage is TRBV5-1 and J usage is TRBJ1-3, with 7 bases aligning to TRBD1. Germline CDR1 SGHRS, CDR2 YFSETQ. The J segment lost 4 bases and the V segment lost 3 bases, leaving 7 bases of the junction unmatched. The CDR3 runs 15 residues. The CDR3, as DNA: TGCGCCAGCAGCTCCCAGGGGGGATCGGGAAACACCATATATTTT. Amino acid sequence: CASSSQGGSGNTIYF.

The genes are TRBV7-2 and TRBJ2-3; 10 bases match TRBD2. This CDR3 has 16 amino acids. With V trimmed by 2 bases and J by 2 bases, 4 bases remained unmatched. In germline, CDR1 is SGHTA, CDR2 FQGNSA. The CDR3, as DNA: TGTGCCAGCAGCTTATTCCTAGCGGGGGACACAGATACGCAGTATTTT. It translates to CASSLFLAGDTDTQYF.

This clone was observed a few times. The chain employs TRBV6-4 and TRBJ1-4; no firm D call. V was shortened by 6 bases and J by 7 bases, with 12 bases between the two germline ends. CDR3 length: 13 residues. Looked up from germline, CDR1 is MRHNA and CDR2 is SNTAGT. This chain's CDR3 is CASRRREGEKLFF. CDR3 DNA: TGTGCCAGCAGGAGGAGGGAGGGTGAAAAACTGTTTTTT.

The gene calls are TRBV7-6 and TRBJ2-2; no clear D. This CDR3 region has 15 residues. Trimming removed 4 bases at V and 6 bases at J, with 15 bases between. Germline V gene data show CDR1 as SGHVS and CDR2 as FNYEAQ. CDR3 nucleotides: TGTGCCAGCAGCTCCAGGTCCGTTGTCGCCGGGGAGCTGTTTTTT. Its translation is CASSSRSVVAGELFF.

This clone was picked up one time. The chain carries TRBV5-1 and TRBJ2-7, with D unresolved. The germline CDR1 and CDR2 sequences are SGHRS and YFSETQ. V lost 0 bases and J 0 bases, leaving 10 bases between the germline ends. The CDR3 contains 15 residues. This chain's CDR3 is CASSLVPESSYEQYF. CDR3 nucleotides: TGCGCCAGCAGCTTGGTTCCGGAGAGCTCCTACGAGCAGTACTTC.

CDR3 residues: CATNQGTHSSEAFF. CDR3 DNA sequence: TGTGCCACCAACCAAGGGACACACTCCTCTGAAGCTTTCTTT. The V and J genes are TRBV15 and TRBJ1-1; D perhaps matches TRBD1 (6 bases). The CDR3 has 14 amino acids. Germline V gives CDR1 LNHNV, CDR2 YYDKDF (reference sequence). The V and J ends lost 7 bases and 6 bases respectively, with 18 bases between them.

Of note for this clone: One end of the junction varies from germline; a read error may be responsible. The chain uses TRBV30 and TRBJ2-1; perhaps TRBD2 as D (6 bases). The CDR3 is 15 amino acids. Germline V gives CDR1 GTSNPN, CDR2 SVGIG (reference sequence). The CDR3 DNA reads as TGTGCCTGGAGTGTTACGACTAGTTATATAGACGAGCAGATCTTC. Its protein product is CAWSVTTSYIDEQIF.

The table lists this clone with a count of one. The chain carries TRBV2 and TRBJ2-1, with D possibly matching TRBD2 (5 bases). The CDR3 loop spans 15 amino acids. Trimming removed 5 bases at V and 4 bases at J, with 15 bases between. Germline V gives CDR1 SNHLY, CDR2 FYNNEI. The CDR3 DNA follows: TGTGCCAGCAGTTCAGGAGGCCCTATTTACAATGAGCAGTTCTTC. It specifies CASSSGGPIYNEQFF. The full variable domain, with the rest looked up from reference TRBV2 and TRBJ2-1, is EPEVTQTPSHQVTQMGQEVILRCVPISNHLYFYWYRQILGQKVEFLVSFYNNEISEKSEIFDDQFSVERPDGSNFTLKIRSTKLEDSAMYFCASSSGGPIYNEQFFGPGTRLTVL.

This clone was observed once. The chain employs TRBV19 and TRBJ1-1; 8 nucleotides line up with TRBD1. V trimming: 3 bases; J trimming: 4 bases; junction bases outside the gene matches: 1. The CDR3 is 13 residues long. From germline, CDR1 is LNHDA and CDR2 SQIVND (reference sequence). The CDR3 here is CASSIRGPTEAFF. The DNA of the CDR3 is TGTGCCAGTAGTATCAGGGGGCCCACTGAAGCTTTCTTT.

The V gene is TRBV29-1, the J gene TRBJ2-2, with a possible D match to TRBD1 (6 bases). V was pared by 3 bases and J by 0 bases, with 8 bases between. Germline CDR1 reads SQVTM; CDR2 reads ANQGSEA. This CDR3 comprises 14 residues. The CDR3 region is CSVDEGANTGELFF. The CDR3 nucleotides are TGCAGCGTTGATGAGGGGGCGAACACCGGGGAGCTGTTTTTT.

The rearrangement joins TRBV7-2 to TRBJ2-3; no firm D call. There are 14 residues in the CDR3. Deletions cut 7 bases from V and 1 base from J, with 12 bases between. The V gene's germline CDR1 is SGHTA and CDR2 FQGNSA. CDR3 coding DNA: TGTGCCAGCACCTCCTCTCTCGGCACAGATACGCAGTATTTT. This encodes CASTSSLGTDTQYF.

The rearrangement uses TRBV30 and TRBJ1-2; D ambiguous. The CDR3 is made up of 12 amino acids. Germline assignment: CDR1 GTSNPN and CDR2 SVGIG (reference sequence). Trimming shortened V by 1 base and J by 4 bases, and 7 bases separated the two germline ends. The CDR3 loop reads CAWSGAPYGYTF. Here the CDR3 DNA reads TGTGCCTGGAGTGGAGCTCCCTATGGCTACACCTTC.

CDR3: CASSPRLAGTYEQYF. DNA for the CDR3: TGCGCCAGCAGCCCACGACTAGCGGGGACTTACGAGCAGTACTTC. This chain joins TRBV4-1 and TRBJ2-7, with 11 bases aligning to TRBD2. The length of the CDR3 is 15 residues. The J segment lost 4 bases and the V segment lost 4 bases, leaving 6 bases of the junction unmatched. Looked up from germline, CDR1 is MGHRA and CDR2 is YSYEKL.

V is TRBV7-2 and J is TRBJ2-2; tentative D call: TRBD2 (6 bases). Germline V gene data show CDR1 as SGHTA and CDR2 as FQGNSA. Trimming stripped 3 bases from V and 4 bases from J, with 18 bases between. CDR3 length equals 17 residues. The CDR3 sequence: CASSFSGTYRGTGELFF. The CDR3 nucleotides are TGTGCCAGCAGCTTTAGCGGAACCTATCGGGGCACCGGGGAGCTGTTTTTT.

In its sample, this clone was seen once. The rearrangement links TRBV5-4 to TRBJ2-2; TRBD2 matches 8 bases. In germline, CDR1 is SGHNT, CDR2 YYREEE (reference sequence). The CDR3 extends over 15 amino acids. V dropped 4 bases and J dropped 5; count of bases not matched to a gene: 7. CDR3 protein: CASSRLAGRTGELFF. CDR3 nucleotide sequence: TGTGCCAGCAGCCGCCTAGCGGGCAGGACCGGGGAGCTGTTTTTT.

This clone was picked up a small number of times. V gene TRBV2 combines with J gene TRBJ1-6, with TRBD1 as a possible D gene (5 bases). Germline CDR1 is SNHLY and CDR2 is FYNNEI. This CDR3 comprises 13 residues. V was shortened by 8 bases and J by 7 bases, with 12 bases between the two germline ends. The chain's CDR3 is CASRGRDNSPLHF. The CDR3 coding sequence is TGTGCCAGCCGGGGGAGGGACAATTCACCCCTCCACTTT.

V usage is TRBV19 and J usage is TRBJ1-2; D uncertain. This CDR3 is 13 amino acids long. The V and J ends lost 0 bases and 7 bases respectively, with 9 bases between them. CDR1 is LNHDA, CDR2 SQIVND, per germline (reference sequence). The CDR3 sequence: CASSIDRLGGYTF. In DNA form, the CDR3 reads TGTGCCAGTAGTATAGATCGACTTGGTGGCTACACCTTC.